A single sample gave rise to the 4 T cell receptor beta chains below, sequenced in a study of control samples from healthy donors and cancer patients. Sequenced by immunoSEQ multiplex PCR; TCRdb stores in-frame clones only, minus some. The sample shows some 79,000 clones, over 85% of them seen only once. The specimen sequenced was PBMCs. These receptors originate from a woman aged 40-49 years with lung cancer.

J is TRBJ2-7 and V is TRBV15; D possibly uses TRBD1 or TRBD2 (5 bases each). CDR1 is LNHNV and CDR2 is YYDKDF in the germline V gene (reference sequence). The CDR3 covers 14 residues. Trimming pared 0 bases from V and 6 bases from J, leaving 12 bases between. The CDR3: CATSREGVTSEQYF. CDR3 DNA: TGTGCCACCAGCAGAGAGGGGGTTACGAGCGAGCAGTACTTC. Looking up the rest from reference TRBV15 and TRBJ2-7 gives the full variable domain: DAMVIQNPRYQVTQFGKPVTLSCSQTLNHNVMYWYQQKSSQAPKLLFHYYDKDFNNEADTPDNFQSRRPNTSFCFLDIRSPGLGDTAMYLCATSREGVTSEQYFGPGTRLTVT.

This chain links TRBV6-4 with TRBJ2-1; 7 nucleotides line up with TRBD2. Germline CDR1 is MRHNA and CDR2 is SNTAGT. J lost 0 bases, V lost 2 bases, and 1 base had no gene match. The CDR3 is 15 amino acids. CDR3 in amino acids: CASSDREGSYNEQFF. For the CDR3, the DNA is TGTGCCAGCAGTGACAGGGAGGGCTCCTACAATGAGCAGTTCTTC.

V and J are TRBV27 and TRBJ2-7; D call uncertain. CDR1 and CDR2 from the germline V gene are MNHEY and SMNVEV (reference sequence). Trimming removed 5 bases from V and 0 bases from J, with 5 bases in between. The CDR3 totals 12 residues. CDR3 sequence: CASSGSSYEQYF. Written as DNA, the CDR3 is TGTGCCAGCAGTGGTAGCTCCTACGAGCAGTACTTC.

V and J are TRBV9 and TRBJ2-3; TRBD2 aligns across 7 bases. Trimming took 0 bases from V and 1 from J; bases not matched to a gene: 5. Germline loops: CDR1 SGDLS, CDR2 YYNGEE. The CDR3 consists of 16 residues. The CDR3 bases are TGTGCCAGCAGCGTAGCCAGCGGGACCCGCACAGATACGCAGTATTTT. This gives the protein CASSVASGTRTDTQYF.